This T cell receptor (beta chain) was sequenced during a study of graft-versus-host responses after intestinal transplantation. Background on the study: Induction with anti-thymocyte globulin, then tacrolimus and steroids for approximately three years, was given to all recipients. Findings and limits, study-wide: The recipient marrow held GvH clones, and some of them showed up first in ileum or blood. The study associated peak circulating GvH clone levels with early post-transplant HvG declines. Graft-donor T cell macrochimerism in patients accompanied high graft-versus-host to host-versus-graft clonal ratios in allografts.

Sequenced by immunoSEQ multiplex PCR; TCRdb stores in-frame clones only, minus some. Among about 100,000 clones listed, roughly nine tenths were seen once. This CDR3 comprises 14 residues. The V end lost 1 base, the J end lost 6 bases, and 10 bases lay between the germline ends. Germline CDR1 reads SGHTA; CDR2 reads FQGNSA. This clone has a handful of counts. Its specificity is unknown. Source: unstimulated CD4+ T cells sorted from spleen or lymph node cells, taken before transplant. The sequence came from a human donor who was the organ donor for an intestinal transplant. V is TRBV7-2 and J is TRBJ2-1; D is uncertain. The CDR3: CASSLGYQTNEQFF. The CDR3 DNA reads as TGTGCCAGCAGCTTAGGGTACCAGACCAATGAGCAGTTCTTC.